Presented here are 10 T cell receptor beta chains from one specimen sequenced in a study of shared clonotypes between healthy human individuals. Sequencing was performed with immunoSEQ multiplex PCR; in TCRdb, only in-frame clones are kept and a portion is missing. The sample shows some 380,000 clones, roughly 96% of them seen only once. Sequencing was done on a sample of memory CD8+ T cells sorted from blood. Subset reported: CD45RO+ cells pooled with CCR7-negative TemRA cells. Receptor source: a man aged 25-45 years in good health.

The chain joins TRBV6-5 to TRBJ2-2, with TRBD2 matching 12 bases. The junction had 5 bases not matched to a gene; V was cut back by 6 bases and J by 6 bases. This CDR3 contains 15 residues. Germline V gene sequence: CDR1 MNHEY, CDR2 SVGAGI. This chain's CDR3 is CASRPLAGGPGELFF. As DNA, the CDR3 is TGTGCCAGCAGGCCCCTAGCGGGAGGGCCCGGGGAGCTGTTTTTT.

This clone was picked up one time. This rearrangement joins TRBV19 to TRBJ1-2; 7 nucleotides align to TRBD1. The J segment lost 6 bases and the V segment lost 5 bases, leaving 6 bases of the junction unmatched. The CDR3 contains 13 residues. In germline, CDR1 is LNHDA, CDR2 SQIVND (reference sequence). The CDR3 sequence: CASSDRARDGYTF. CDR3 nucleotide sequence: TGTGCCAGTAGTGACAGGGCCCGTGATGGCTACACCTTC.

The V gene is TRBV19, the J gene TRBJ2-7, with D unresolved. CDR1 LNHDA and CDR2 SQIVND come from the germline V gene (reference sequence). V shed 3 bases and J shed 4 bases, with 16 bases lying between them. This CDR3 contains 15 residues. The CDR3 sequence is CASSISAVATYEQYF. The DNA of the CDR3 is TGTGCCAGTAGTATTTCAGCCGTGGCGACTTACGAGCAGTACTTC. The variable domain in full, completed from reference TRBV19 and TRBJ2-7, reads DGGITQSPKYLFRKEGQNVTLSCEQNLNHDAMYWYRQDPGQGLRLIYYSQIVNDFQKGDIAEGYSVSREKKESFPLTVTSAQKNPTAFYLCASSISAVATYEQYFGPGTRLTVT.

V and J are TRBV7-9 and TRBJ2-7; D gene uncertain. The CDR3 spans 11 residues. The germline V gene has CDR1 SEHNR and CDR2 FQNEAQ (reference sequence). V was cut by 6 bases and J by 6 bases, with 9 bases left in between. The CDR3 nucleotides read TGTGCCAGCAGTAGGACCGGCGAGCAGTACTTC. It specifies CASSRTGEQYF.

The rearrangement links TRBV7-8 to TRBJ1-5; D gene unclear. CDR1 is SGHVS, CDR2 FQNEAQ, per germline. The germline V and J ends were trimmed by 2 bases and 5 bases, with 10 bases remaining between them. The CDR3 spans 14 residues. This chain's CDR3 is CASSLYGPDQPQHF. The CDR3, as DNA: TGTGCCAGCAGCTTATATGGTCCGGATCAGCCCCAGCATTTT.

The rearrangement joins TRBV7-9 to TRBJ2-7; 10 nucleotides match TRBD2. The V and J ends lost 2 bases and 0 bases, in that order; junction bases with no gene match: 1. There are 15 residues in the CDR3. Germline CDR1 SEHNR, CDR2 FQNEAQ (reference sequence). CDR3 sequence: CASSLPSGSSYEQYF. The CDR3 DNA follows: TGTGCCAGCAGCTTACCTAGCGGGAGCTCCTACGAGCAGTACTTC.

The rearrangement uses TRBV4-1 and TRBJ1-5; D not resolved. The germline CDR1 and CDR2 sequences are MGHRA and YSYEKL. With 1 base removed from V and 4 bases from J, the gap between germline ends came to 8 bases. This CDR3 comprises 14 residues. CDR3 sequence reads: CASSQVTLNQPQHF. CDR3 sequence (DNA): TGCGCCAGCAGCCAAGTAACGCTGAATCAGCCCCAGCATTTT.

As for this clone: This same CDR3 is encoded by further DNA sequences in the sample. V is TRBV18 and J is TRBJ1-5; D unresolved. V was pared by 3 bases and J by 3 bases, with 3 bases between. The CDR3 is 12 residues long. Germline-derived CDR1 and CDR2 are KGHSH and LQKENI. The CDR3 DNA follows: TGTGCCAGCTCACCCCCCAATCAGCCCCAGCATTTT. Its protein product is CASSPPNQPQHF.

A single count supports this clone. In DNA, the CDR3 is TGTTGCCCATCGGGACTAGCGGCCACCGGGGAGCTGTTTTTT. Translating it yields CCPSGLAATGELFF. This chain uses TRBV27 with TRBJ2-2; 11 nucleotides match TRBD2. The CDR3 loop spans 14 amino acids. The germline V gene has CDR1 MNHEY and CDR2 SMNVEV (reference sequence).

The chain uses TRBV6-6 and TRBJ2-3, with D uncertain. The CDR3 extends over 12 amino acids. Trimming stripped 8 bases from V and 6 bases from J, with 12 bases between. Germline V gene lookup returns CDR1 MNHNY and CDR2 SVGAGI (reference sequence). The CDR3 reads CASLSDLDTQYF. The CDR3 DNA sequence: TGTGCCAGCCTTAGTGATCTCGATACGCAGTATTTT.